A single sample is the source of the 27 T cell receptor beta chains below, sequenced in a study of OX40 agonist ivuxolimab in advanced cancers. The receptor library was made with the immunoSEQ multiplex PCR assay. TCRdb retrieved this table from immuneACCESS and kept in-frame rearrangements only. Not all clones are present; in checked studies, unresolved V genes account for under half, and no reason is known for the remainder. For this sample the table gives some 10,000 clones, of which 60% to 80% were detected only once. The top ten clones comprise 46% of the sample. The input for sequencing was CD4+ or CD8+ T cells sorted from blood, taken in a trial of the OX40 agonist ivuxolimab. These TCRs come from an adult with an advanced solid tumor such as melanoma, head and neck, liver or kidney cancer.

V is TRBV27 and J is TRBJ2-3; D unresolved. Trimming took off 7 bases at V and 2 bases at J, with 10 bases between the two ends. There are 13 residues in the CDR3. The germline gives CDR1 MNHEY, CDR2 SMNVEV (reference sequence). The DNA of the CDR3 is TGTGCCAGCATCGGGCGGTACACAGATACGCAGTATTTT. Translation: CASIGRYTDTQYF.

The chain carries TRBV28 and TRBJ1-1; tentatively, D is TRBD1 (6 bases). The V gene's germline CDR1 is MDHEN and CDR2 SYDVKM. This CDR3 is 15 amino acids long. V was cut by 4 bases and J by 4 bases, with 16 bases left in between. The CDR3 DNA sequence: TGTGCCAGCAGTTCCTTACAGGGAAGAGCCACTGAAGCTTTCTTT. Protein product: CASSSLQGRATEAFF.

The chain is built from TRBV5-1 and TRBJ2-7; 8 nucleotides line up with TRBD1. This CDR3 has 13 amino acids. J was trimmed by 6 bases and V by 5 bases; bases with no gene match: 7. CDR1 and CDR2 from the germline V gene are SGHRS and YFSETQ. For the CDR3, the DNA is TGCGCCAGCAGTCAGGACAGGGCAGGCGAGCAGTACTTC. Amino acid sequence: CASSQDRAGEQYF.

This chain connects TRBV28 to TRBJ2-3; 10 bases agree with TRBD1. This CDR3 contains 16 residues. Germline CDR1 MDHEN, CDR2 SYDVKM. After removal of 5 bases from V and 0 bases from J, the junction contained 5 bases not matched to a gene. CDR3 coding DNA: TGTGCCAGCAGTATCGGGACAGGGGCAAGCACAGATACGCAGTATTTT. Protein sequence: CASSIGTGASTDTQYF.

The chain is built from TRBV4-1 and TRBJ2-7; 7 nucleotides line up with TRBD1. CDR3 length: 13 residues. Germline V gene sequence: CDR1 MGHRA, CDR2 YSYEKL. After removal of 3 bases from V and 5 bases from J, the junction contained 4 bases not matched to a gene. CDR3 sequence (DNA): TGCGCCAGCAGCCACCGACAGGGAAACGAGCAGTACTTC. This translates into CASSHRQGNEQYF.

The J gene is TRBJ2-1, the V gene TRBV19; tentative D call: TRBD2 (5 bases). The CDR3 consists of 18 residues. CDR1 and CDR2 from the germline V gene are LNHDA and SQIVND (reference sequence). The V gene lost 1 base and the J gene lost 6 bases, with 22 bases spanning the gap. The CDR3: CASSIGGELLYVRNEQFF. In DNA form, the CDR3 reads TGTGCCAGTAGTATAGGTGGGGAGTTACTCTACGTCCGCAATGAGCAGTTCTTC.

The V call is TRBV19, the J call TRBJ2-2, with TRBD2 matching 7 bases. The CDR3 runs to 14 residues. Germline values: CDR1 LNHDA, CDR2 SQIVND (reference sequence). The V segment lost 7 bases and the J segment 1 base; nucleotides outside the gene matches: 3. As DNA, the CDR3 is TGTGCCAGTATGGGGACTATGAACACCGGGGAGCTGTTTTTT. The encoded protein is CASMGTMNTGELFF.

By sample fraction, this clone is medium-sized. The chain uses TRBV4-1 and TRBJ2-7; 8 bases map to TRBD2. Germline V gives CDR1 MGHRA, CDR2 YSYEKL. This CDR3 has 17 amino acids. The trim removed 4 bases at V and 3 bases at J, leaving 14 bases unmatched. CDR3 nucleotide sequence: TGCGCCAGCAGCCTCCGAGCGGGGGCGGGAGGTAACTACGAGCAGTACTTC. This codes for CASSLRAGAGGNYEQYF.

A few counts support this clone. The chain employs TRBV9 and TRBJ1-1; the match to TRBD1 covers 7 bases. V lost 6 bases, J lost 4 bases, and 15 bases stayed unmatched. This CDR3 is built from 16 residues. Germline-derived CDR1 and CDR2 are SGDLS and YYNGEE. The CDR3 loop reads CASTTGQNRDATEAFF. The CDR3 region has the DNA TGTGCCAGCACGACAGGGCAGAACCGGGACGCCACTGAAGCTTTCTTT. The variable domain in full, with the rest retrieved from reference TRBV9 and TRBJ1-1, is DSGVTQTPKHLITATGQRVTLRCSPRSGDLSVYWYQQSLDQGLQFLIQYYNGEERAKGNILERFSAQQFPDLHSELNLSSLELGDSALYFCASTTGQNRDATEAFFGQGTRLTVV.

The chain couples TRBV19 to TRBJ1-6; D is ambiguous. This CDR3 has 15 residues. The germline gives CDR1 LNHDA, CDR2 SQIVND (reference sequence). Trimming took off 2 bases at V and 5 bases at J, with 10 bases between the two ends. CDR3 protein: CASSIFHGDNSPLHF. CDR3 nucleotides: TGTGCCAGTAGTATATTTCACGGCGATAATTCACCCCTCCACTTT.

The gene calls are TRBV2 and TRBJ1-3; D uncertain. This CDR3 is built from 13 residues. The V end lost 10 bases, the J end lost 3 bases, and 13 bases lay between the germline ends. Germline V gene lookup returns CDR1 SNHLY and CDR2 FYNNEI. This CDR3 reads CAILPTDGNTIYF. The CDR3 nucleotides read TGTGCCATCCTCCCAACAGATGGAAACACCATATATTTT.

The rearrangement links TRBV4-1 to TRBJ2-7, with TRBD2 identical over 9 bases. V lost 4 bases and J lost 3; bases outside the gene matches: 7. The CDR3 spans 15 residues. Germline CDR1 reads MGHRA; CDR2 reads YSYEKL. CDR3 amino acids: CASSRTSAGNYEQYF. For the CDR3, the DNA is TGCGCCAGCAGCCGGACTAGCGCGGGAAACTACGAGCAGTACTTC.

This chain links TRBV7-9 with TRBJ2-2; D unresolved. CDR3 length: 15 amino acids. The V end was cut by 0 bases, the J end by 5 bases, with 10 bases between. Germline-derived CDR1 and CDR2 are SEHNR and FQNEAQ (reference sequence). CDR3 nucleotide sequence: TGTGCCAGCAGCTTAGCAGCTAGTTGGACCGGGGAGCTGTTTTTT. Translating gives CASSLAASWTGELFF.

The chain carries TRBV4-1 and TRBJ2-5; a weak D match, TRBD2 (6 bases). Gene TRBJ2-7 matches the end of the DNA better, so the J call may be wrong. Germline CDR1 MGHRA, CDR2 YSYEKL. This CDR3 contains 14 residues. CDR3 nucleotide sequence: TGCGCCAGCAGCCCGACTACTAGCACCTACGAGCAGTACTTC. It encodes CASSPTTSTYEQYF.

The rearrangement joins TRBV5-1 to TRBJ2-1; a weak D match, TRBD2 (6 bases). CDR1 is SGHRS, CDR2 YFSETQ, per germline. The CDR3 contains 16 residues. The germline V and J ends were trimmed by 4 bases and 4 bases, with 18 bases remaining between them. The CDR3 protein is CASSLNGGEIYNEQFF. The DNA for the CDR3 is TGCGCCAGCAGCCTGAACGGCGGGGAAATATACAATGAGCAGTTCTTC.

This clone was counted once. The rearrangement uses TRBV5-1 and TRBJ2-2; D gene unclear. Germline CDR1 and CDR2: SGHRS and YFSETQ. Trimming removed 1 base from V and 6 bases from J, with 4 bases in between. CDR3 length: 12 residues. Written as DNA, the CDR3 is TGCGCCAGCAGCTTGATCGCCGGGGAGCTGTTTTTT. Translated, it gives CASSLIAGELFF. Full variable domain (remainder filled in from reference TRBV5-1 and TRBJ2-2): KAGVTQTPRYLIKTRGQQVTLSCSPISGHRSVSWYQQTPGQGLQFLFEYFSETQRNKGNFPGRFSGRQFSNSRSEMNVSTLELGDSALYLCASSLIAGELFFGEGSRLTVL.

This clone was found many times. The gene calls are TRBV2 and TRBJ2-3, with D perhaps TRBD1 (6 bases). There are 15 residues in the CDR3. V dropped 6 bases and J dropped 0 bases, with 13 bases sitting between them. The germline V gene has CDR1 SNHLY and CDR2 FYNNEI. The CDR3 DNA is TGTGCCAGCAGCGGAACAGGGAGTAGCACAGATACGCAGTATTTT. Its protein product is CASSGTGSSTDTQYF. Variable domain in full (rest from reference TRBV2 and TRBJ2-3): EPEVTQTPSHQVTQMGQEVILRCVPISNHLYFYWYRQILGQKVEFLVSFYNNEISEKSEIFDDQFSVERPDGSNFTLKIRSTKLEDSAMYFCASSGTGSSTDTQYFGPGTRLTVL.

The rearrangement links TRBV28 to TRBJ2-2; possible D gene TRBD2, 6 bases. The CDR3 runs to 15 residues. Trimming took off 7 bases at V and 7 bases at J, with 19 bases between the two ends. The germline V gene encodes CDR1 MDHEN and CDR2 SYDVKM. CDR3 nucleotides: TGTGCCAGCAAACCGGGACTCCGGCCCAGCGGGGAGCTGTTTTTT. Residues: CASKPGLRPSGELFF.

V and J are TRBV7-8 and TRBJ1-1; D is possibly TRBD1 (5 bases). V was pared by 5 bases and J by 3 bases, with 16 bases between. CDR3 length: 15 residues. The germline V gene has CDR1 SGHVS and CDR2 FQNEAQ. CDR3 sequence: CASSTSWGRDTEAFF. CDR3 nucleotides: TGTGCCAGCAGCACCTCCTGGGGGAGGGACACTGAAGCTTTCTTT.

The DNA for the CDR3 is TGTGCCAGCTCAACCAGCGGGACGGGGAATGAGCAGTTCTTC. Protein: CASSTSGTGNEQFF. The gene calls are TRBV18 and TRBJ2-1; 7 nucleotides align to TRBD2. V was clipped by 5 bases and J by 7 bases; unmatched bases: 8. Looked up from germline, CDR1 is KGHSH and CDR2 is LQKENI. This CDR3 is built from 14 residues.

This clone ranks as large. The chain carries TRBV20-1 and TRBJ2-7; the D is unclear. V was clipped by 6 bases and J by 3 bases, with 3 bases between them. The CDR3 length is 9 residues. In germline, CDR1 is DFQATT, CDR2 SNEGSKA (reference sequence). In DNA form, the CDR3 reads TGCAGTGCCGGCTACGAGCAGTACTTC. It specifies CSAGYEQYF.

J is TRBJ1-1 and V is TRBV5-3, with D possibly matching TRBD1 (5 bases). TRBV5-3 is treated as an ORF (open reading frame) with a function not yet certain. The CDR3 covers 13 residues. With 8 bases removed from V and 11 bases from J, the gap between germline ends came to 22 bases. The CDR3 spells CASSQDQGLKAFF. The CDR3, as DNA: TGTGCCAGCAGCCAAGATCAGGGCTTGAAGGCTTTCTTT.

V is TRBV7-7 and J is TRBJ2-5, with 8 bases matching TRBD2. This CDR3 contains 15 residues. The V gene's germline CDR1 is SSHAT and CDR2 FNYEAQ (reference sequence). The CDR3 loop reads CASSVKREPFETQYF. In DNA form, the CDR3 reads TGTGCTAGCTCCGTAAAGCGGGAGCCATTCGAGACCCAGTACTTC.

The chain recombines TRBV2 with TRBJ2-7, with D perhaps matching TRBD1 or TRBD2 (5 bases each). Germline CDR1 and CDR2: SNHLY and FYNNEI. Trimming removed 0 bases from V and 2 bases from J, with 11 bases in between. CDR3 length: 15 residues. CDR3 protein: CASSEATGTTYEQYF. The CDR3 DNA reads TGTGCCAGCAGTGAAGCGACCGGGACCACCTACGAGCAGTACTTC.

V usage is TRBV13 and J usage is TRBJ1-1; D call uncertain. Trimming took 0 bases from V and 5 from J, leaving 4 bases between them. The germline CDR1 and CDR2 sequences are PRHDT and FYEKMQ (reference sequence). CDR3 length: 12 amino acids. CDR3 in DNA: TGTGCCAGCAGCTTAGGGGAGACTGAAGCTTTCTTT. Translating gives CASSLGETEAFF.

In its sample, this clone was seen once. The J gene is TRBJ2-3, the V gene TRBV5-6, with 12 positions matching TRBD2. Germline-derived CDR1 and CDR2 are SGHDT and YYEEEE. V lost 0 bases, J lost 4 bases, and 3 bases stayed unmatched. The CDR3 is 16 residues long. The CDR3 loop is CASSLGLAGAPDTQYF. The CDR3 DNA follows: TGTGCCAGCAGCTTGGGACTAGCGGGAGCCCCAGATACGCAGTATTTT.

The CDR3 bases are TGTGCCAGCAGCTTGGCCTACGGGGGAGGGCCCACCGGGGAGCTGTTTTTT. This encodes CASSLAYGGGPTGELFF. This chain uses TRBV5-6 with TRBJ2-2; 7 nucleotides agree with TRBD2. J gave up 4 bases and V 0 bases, and 9 bases lay outside the gene matches. From germline, CDR1 is SGHDT and CDR2 YYEEEE. There are 17 residues in the CDR3.